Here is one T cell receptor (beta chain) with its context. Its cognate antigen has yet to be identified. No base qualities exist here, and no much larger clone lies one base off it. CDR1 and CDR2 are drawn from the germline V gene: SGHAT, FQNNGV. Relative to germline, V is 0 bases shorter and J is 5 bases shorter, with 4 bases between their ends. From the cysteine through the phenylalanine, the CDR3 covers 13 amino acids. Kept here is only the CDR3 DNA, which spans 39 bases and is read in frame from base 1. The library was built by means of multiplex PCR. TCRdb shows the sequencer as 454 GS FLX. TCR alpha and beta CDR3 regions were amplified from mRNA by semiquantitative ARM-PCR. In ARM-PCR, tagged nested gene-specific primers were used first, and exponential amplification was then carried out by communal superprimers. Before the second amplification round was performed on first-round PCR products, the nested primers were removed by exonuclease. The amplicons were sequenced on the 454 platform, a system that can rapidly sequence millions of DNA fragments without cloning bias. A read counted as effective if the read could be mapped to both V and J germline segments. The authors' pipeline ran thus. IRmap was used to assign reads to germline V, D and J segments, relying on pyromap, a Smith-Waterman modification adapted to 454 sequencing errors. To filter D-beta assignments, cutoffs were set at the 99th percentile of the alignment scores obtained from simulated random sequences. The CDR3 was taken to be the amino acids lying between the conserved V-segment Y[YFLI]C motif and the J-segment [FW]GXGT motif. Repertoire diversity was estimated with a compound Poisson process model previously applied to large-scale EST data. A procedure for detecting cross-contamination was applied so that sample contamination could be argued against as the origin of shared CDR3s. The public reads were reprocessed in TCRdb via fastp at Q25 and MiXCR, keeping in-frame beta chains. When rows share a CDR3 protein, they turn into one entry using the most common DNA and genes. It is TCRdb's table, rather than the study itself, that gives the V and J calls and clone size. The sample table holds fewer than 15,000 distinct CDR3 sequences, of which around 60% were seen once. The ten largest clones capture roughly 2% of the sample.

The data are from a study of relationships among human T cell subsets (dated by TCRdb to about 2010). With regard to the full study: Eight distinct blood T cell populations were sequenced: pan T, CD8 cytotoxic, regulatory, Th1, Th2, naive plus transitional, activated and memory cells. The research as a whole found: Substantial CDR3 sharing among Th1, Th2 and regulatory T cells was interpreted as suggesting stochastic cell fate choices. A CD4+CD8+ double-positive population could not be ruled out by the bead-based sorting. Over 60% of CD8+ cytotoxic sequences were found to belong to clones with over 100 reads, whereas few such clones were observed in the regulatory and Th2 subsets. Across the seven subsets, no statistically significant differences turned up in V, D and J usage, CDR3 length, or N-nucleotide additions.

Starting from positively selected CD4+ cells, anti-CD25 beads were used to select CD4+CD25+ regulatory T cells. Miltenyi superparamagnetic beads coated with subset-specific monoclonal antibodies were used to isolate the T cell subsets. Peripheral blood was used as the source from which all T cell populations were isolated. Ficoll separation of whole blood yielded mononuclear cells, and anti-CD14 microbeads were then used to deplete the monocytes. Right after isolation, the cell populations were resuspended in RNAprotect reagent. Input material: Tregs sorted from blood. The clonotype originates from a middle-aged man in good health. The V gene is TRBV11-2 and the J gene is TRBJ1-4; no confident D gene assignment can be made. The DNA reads TGTGCCAGCAGCTTAGATCTAAATGAAAAACTGTTTTTT. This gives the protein CASSLDLNEKLFF.